These T cell receptor beta chains were read from a single sample in a study of regulatory T cells. Method: immunoSEQ multiplex PCR; TCRdb's copy keeps in-frame clones and lacks some. The sample gives more than 1,500 clones, around 71% of which show up once; approximately 30% is in the top ten. Sequenced input: CD8+ T cells sorted from blood. The source of these receptors is a person in their twenties or thirties with CD3G deficiency. Each CDR3 is given with its conserved first and last residue. A D gene is named only where the DNA matches it firmly. Clone size is shown for a subset of rows, as once, few, many or a class of expanded clone.

clone_size d_call j_call v_call cdr3_nt cdr3_aa
NA TRBD2 TRBJ2-7 TRBV7-2 TGTGCCAGCAGCTTAGGACTAGCTGGCGAGCAGTACTTC CASSLGLAGEQYF
NA TRBD1 TRBJ2-7 TRBV11-2 TGTGCCAGCAGCTTCGGGACAGGGGAGGCCTACGAGCAGTACTTC CASSFGTGEAYEQYF
NA TRBD1 TRBJ2-7 TRBV28 TGTGCCAGCAGTTTAGGGGCAGGGGGCAACGAGCAGTACTTC CASSLGAGGNEQYF
NA NA TRBJ2-7 TRBV7-9 TGTGCCAGCAGCGACGGCACCTACGAGCAGTACTTC CASSDGTYEQYF
once NA TRBJ1-2 TRBV11-1 TGTGCCAGCAGCTTAGACGGCGATGCAGCGGCTAACTATGGCTACACCTTC CASSLDGDAAANYGYTF
once NA TRBJ1-1 TRBV7-2 TGTGCCAGCAGCTTAGAGACTAACACTGAAGCTTTCTTT CASSLETNTEAFF
NA NA TRBJ1-1 TRBV6-1 TGTGCCAGCAGTGACGGCAGCTGGACTGAAGCTTTCTTT CASSDGSWTEAFF
NA NA TRBJ2-7 TRBV14 TGTGCCAGCAGCCAGTGGGGGGCCTACGAGCAGTACTTC CASSQWGAYEQYF
NA NA TRBJ1-1 TRBV7-9 TGTGCCAGCAGCTTAGACGGACTGAACACTGAAGCTTTCTTT CASSLDGLNTEAFF
NA NA TRBJ1-1 TRBV30 TGTGCCTGGGGACAGAACACTGAAGCTTTCTTT CAWGQNTEAFF
NA TRBD1 TRBJ2-2 TRBV5-1 TGCGCCAGCAGAGACAGGGCGAACACCGGGGAGCTGTTTTTT CASRDRANTGELFF
NA TRBD1 TRBJ2-7 TRBV28 TGTGCCAGCACCCGGACAGGGTCCTACGAGCAGTACTTC CASTRTGSYEQYF
NA NA TRBJ2-1 TRBV6-5 TGTGCCAGCAGTTACGTGTACGGCGATGAGCAGTTCTTC CASSYVYGDEQFF
NA TRBD1 TRBJ2-7 TRBV19 TGTGCCAGTAGCCCAGGGGGCGGATTCTACGAGCAGTACTTC CASSPGGGFYEQYF
NA TRBD1 TRBJ1-1 TRBV7-3 TGTGCCAGCAGCTCCGCAGGGGGTATGTACACTGAAGCTTTCTTT CASSSAGGMYTEAFF
NA TRBD1 TRBJ2-5 TRBV7-9 TGTGCCAGCAGCTTAGTCAGGGGGCGTTTGAAGGAGACCCAGTACTTC CASSLVRGRLKETQYF
NA NA TRBJ1-5 TRBV28 TGTGCCAGCAGTTCGGCAGGGGGCAATCAGCCCCAGCATTTT CASSSAGGNQPQHF
NA TRBD2 TRBJ2-3 TRBV7-9 TGTGCCAGCAGCTCTAGCTTAGCGGGGTTCAGCACAGATACGCAGTATTTT CASSSSLAGFSTDTQYF
once TRBD1 TRBJ1-1 TRBV7-9 TGTGCCAGCAGCTTAGGGCCCACAGGGGTCAACACTGAAGCTTTCTTT CASSLGPTGVNTEAFF
NA NA TRBJ1-2 TRBV6-6 TGTGCCAGCAACCCGGGCCGGGCCTCCCTCCCCTATGGCTACACCTTC CASNPGRASLPYGYTF
NA NA TRBJ1-3 TRBV7-9 TGTGCCAGCAGCTTAGGGCGGCTCTCTGGAAACACCATATATTTT CASSLGRLSGNTIYF
NA TRBD1 TRBJ2-1 TRBV27 TGTGCCAGCAGTTGGAAGGGGGCAGGCTACAATGAGCAGTTCTTC CASSWKGAGYNEQFF
NA TRBD2 TRBJ2-7 TRBV28 TGTGCCAGCAGTTTTAGCGGGGGCGAGCAGTACTTC CASSFSGGEQYF
once NA TRBJ1-3 TRBV6-6 TGTGCCAGCAGCGATTCTGGAAACACCATATATTTT CASSDSGNTIYF
NA NA TRBJ1-1 TRBV27 TGTGCCAGCAGTTTCGGGGTCGGCGGTGAAGCTTTCTTT CASSFGVGGEAFF
NA NA TRBJ1-2 TRBV11-2 TGTGCCAGCAGCTTAGGACCGCGCTATGGCTACACCTTC CASSLGPRYGYTF
NA NA TRBJ1-4 TRBV27 TGTGCCAGCGGGTATGAAAAACTGTTTTTT CASGYEKLFF
NA NA TRBJ2-3 TRBV7-9 TGTGCCAGCAGCCCACTTCGGGCGGAAGGAGAGACAGATACGCAGTATTTT CASSPLRAEGETDTQYF
NA TRBD2 TRBJ2-7 TRBV5-6 TGTGCCAGCAGCTTATGGCGGGGGGCGCCCTACGAGCAGTACTTC CASSLWRGAPYEQYF
NA TRBD1 TRBJ1-2 TRBV5-1 TGCGCCAGCAGCGCCGACAGGGTGGGCTATGGCTACACCTTC CASSADRVGYGYTF
NA NA TRBJ2-2 TRBV28 TGTGCCAGCAGTTTAAACACCGGGGAGCTGTTTTTT CASSLNTGELFF
NA NA TRBJ2-7 TRBV5-1 TGCGCCAGCAGCCCTGCGTCCGGGGGAAATTCCTACGAGCAGTACTTC CASSPASGGNSYEQYF
NA NA TRBJ1-5 TRBV28 TGTGCCAGCAGTGTATGGGGACAGCCCCAGCATTTT CASSVWGQPQHF
once NA TRBJ2-7 TRBV28 TGTGCCAGCAGTTTAAGGGGGGATTACTACGAGCAGTACTTC CASSLRGDYYEQYF
NA TRBD2 TRBJ2-1 TRBV11-2 TGTGCCAGCAGCACCGGGACTACGTACAATGAGCAGTTCTTC CASSTGTTYNEQFF
NA TRBD1 TRBJ2-6 TRBV28 TGTGCCAGCAGCCGGGACAGGGGGCGCTCTGCTGGGGCCAACGTCCTGACTTTC CASSRDRGRSAGANVLTF